These 19 T cell receptor beta chains came from one sample sequenced in a study of shared clonotypes between healthy human individuals. Clones were read by immunoSEQ multiplex PCR, and TCRdb kept only the in-frame ones, dropping some. This table holds some 380,000 clones, 96% found once. The sample consisted of memory CD8+ T cells sorted from blood. Subset meaning: CD45RO+ cells pooled with CCR7-negative TemRA cells. These receptors all come from a man younger than 45 in good health.

V gene TRBV4-2 combines with J gene TRBJ1-1; 7 nucleotides line up with TRBD1. The CDR3 covers 15 residues. CDR1 and CDR2 from the germline V gene are LGHNA and YNFKEQ. Losses at the gene ends were 4 bases for V and 1 base for J; bases not matched to a gene: 6. DNA of the CDR3: TGTGCCAGCAGCCGGGACAGAGAGGGGAACACTGAAGCTTTCTTT. Translating it yields CASSRDREGNTEAFF.

The rearrangement links TRBV19 to TRBJ2-7; D is perhaps TRBD1 (6 bases). V was clipped by 5 bases and J by 2 bases, with 10 bases between them. Per germline, CDR1 LNHDA and CDR2 SQIVND (reference sequence). There are 13 residues in the CDR3. CDR3 protein: CASSVRDTYEQYF. CDR3 sequence (DNA): TGTGCCAGTAGTGTACGGGACACCTACGAGCAGTACTTC.

V and J are TRBV5-6 and TRBJ2-5, with D unresolved. The CDR3 has 15 amino acids. Germline CDR1 SGHDT, CDR2 YYEEEE. The V gene lost 0 bases and the J gene lost 2 bases, with 11 bases spanning the gap. The CDR3 loop is CASSLEWAGQETQYF. The CDR3 DNA follows: TGTGCCAGCAGCTTGGAGTGGGCAGGACAAGAGACCCAGTACTTC.

V usage is TRBV28 and J usage is TRBJ2-7, with 8 bases fitting TRBD1. The V gene's germline CDR1 is MDHEN and CDR2 SYDVKM. Trimming took 7 bases from V and 2 from J; bases not matched to a gene: 13. There are 16 residues in the CDR3. CDR3 sequence reads: CASKSPGDRTAYEQYF. As DNA, the CDR3 is TGTGCCAGCAAATCGCCAGGGGACAGGACGGCCTACGAGCAGTACTTC. The full variable domain, rest sourced from reference TRBV28 and TRBJ2-7, is DVKVTQSSRYLVKRTGEKVFLECVQDMDHENMFWYRQDPGLGLRLIYFSYDVKMKEKGDIPEGYSVSREKKERFSLILESASTNQTSMYLCASKSPGDRTAYEQYFGPGTRLTVT.

V gene TRBV10-1 combines with J gene TRBJ2-5; possibly TRBD2 for D (5 bases). Deletions cut 6 bases from V and 2 bases from J, with 16 bases between. The germline V gene encodes CDR1 WNHNN and CDR2 SYGVQD (reference sequence). The CDR3 spans 15 residues. CDR3 DNA sequence: TGCGCCAGCAGACCGACTATATTCAGACAAGAGACCCAGTACTTC. Translation: CASRPTIFRQETQYF.

This clone was picked up one time. Other DNA sequences in this sample translate to the same CDR3. This sequence joins TRBV5-4 and TRBJ2-7; 11 nucleotides align to TRBD2. CDR1 is SGHNT and CDR2 is YYREEE in the germline V gene (reference sequence). V lost 4 bases to trimming and J lost 2 bases; unmatched junction nucleotides: 2. The CDR3 runs 14 residues. The CDR3 nucleotides are TGTGCCAGCAGCCTTAGCGGGAGGGCCTACGAGCAGTACTTC. It codes for CASSLSGRAYEQYF.

Concerning this clone: This specimen includes other DNA sequences encoding the same CDR3. This sequence joins TRBV28 and TRBJ2-1; D remains ambiguous. Germline loops: CDR1 MDHEN, CDR2 SYDVKM. The CDR3 is 12 residues long. V lost 3 bases to trimming and J lost 7 bases, with 7 bases between them. The CDR3 loop is CASSLSGNEQFF. CDR3 coding DNA: TGTGCCAGCAGTTTGAGTGGGAATGAGCAGTTCTTC.

The chain couples TRBV29-1 to TRBJ2-1; D uncertain. Germline CDR1 reads SQVTM; CDR2 reads ANQGSEA. The CDR3 runs 13 residues. The ends were cut back, 4 bases at V and 6 bases at J, with 13 bases in the middle. CDR3 region: CSVVWSGPNEQFF. CDR3 nucleotides: TGCAGCGTTGTTTGGAGTGGGCCCAATGAGCAGTTCTTC.

J is TRBJ1-5 and V is TRBV30; no reliable D call. CDR1 and CDR2 (germline): GTSNPN, SVGIG (reference sequence). This CDR3 spans 12 amino acids. Trimming took 3 bases from V and 4 from J, leaving 7 bases between them. The CDR3 here is CAWRVPNQPQHF. CDR3 in DNA: TGTGCCTGGAGGGTCCCGAATCAGCCCCAGCATTTT.

The genes are TRBV5-1 and TRBJ2-7, with 11 positions matching TRBD2. The CDR3 has 15 amino acids. Germline V gene lookup returns CDR1 SGHRS and CDR2 YFSETQ. V was clipped by 4 bases and J by 3 bases; unmatched bases: 6. The DNA for the CDR3 is TGCGCCAGCAGCGAACAGACTAGCGGGAACTACGAGCAGTACTTC. Protein sequence: CASSEQTSGNYEQYF.

The J gene is TRBJ2-1, the V gene TRBV7-2; 8 nucleotides match TRBD2. Trimming removed 4 bases from V and 2 bases from J; junction bases left unmatched: 7. The germline V gene encodes CDR1 SGHTA and CDR2 FQGNSA. The CDR3 has 16 residues. The CDR3 DNA follows: TGTGCCAGCAGCTCCGGGGGCGGGAGGACCTACAATGAGCAGTTCTTC. Its protein is CASSSGGGRTYNEQFF. The variable domain in full, completed from reference TRBV7-2 and TRBJ2-1, reads GAGVSQSPSNKVTEKGKDVELRCDPISGHTALYWYRQSLGQGLEFLIYFQGNSAPDKSGLPSDRFSAERTGGSVSTLTIQRTQQEDSAVYLCASSSGGGRTYNEQFFGPGTRLTVL.

The V and J genes are TRBV15 and TRBJ2-1, with D perhaps TRBD2 (5 bases). CDR3 length: 13 amino acids. The germline CDR1 and CDR2 sequences are LNHNV and YYDKDF (reference sequence). The V end was cut by 5 bases, the J end by 1 base, with 6 bases between. CDR3 nucleotide sequence: TGTGCCACCAGCCGGGGATCCTACAATGAGCAGTTCTTC. Amino acid sequence: CATSRGSYNEQFF.

This clone was seen just once. The chain uses TRBV7-2 and TRBJ2-1; D remains unclear. This CDR3 spans 15 amino acids. With 5 bases removed from V and 4 bases from J, the gap between germline ends came to 15 bases. In germline, CDR1 is SGHTA, CDR2 FQGNSA. CDR3 sequence reads: CASSRYLVIYNEQFF. CDR3 nucleotides: TGTGCCAGCAGCCGGTATCTAGTTATTTACAATGAGCAGTTCTTC.

On this clone itself: The sample holds other DNA sequences that translate to the same CDR3. The genes are TRBV19 and TRBJ2-3; D gene ambiguous. The CDR3 is 14 residues long. Trimming cost V 3 bases and J 0 bases, with 7 bases left between them. The germline V gene encodes CDR1 LNHDA and CDR2 SQIVND (reference sequence). The CDR3 nucleotides are TGTGCCAGTAGTATGACTTCTAGCACAGATACGCAGTATTTT. Its translation: CASSMTSSTDTQYF.

The chain links TRBV5-5 to TRBJ1-5; the match to TRBD1 covers 9 bases. V trimming: 5 bases; J trimming: 2 bases; junction bases outside the gene matches: 2. Germline V gene lookup returns CDR1 SGHKS and CDR2 YYEKEE (reference sequence). This CDR3 has 14 amino acids. The CDR3 DNA reads TGTGCCAGCAGAGGGGACAGGGGCAATCAGCCCCAGCATTTT. Protein product: CASRGDRGNQPQHF.

The chain couples TRBV2 to TRBJ1-6; TRBD1 might be the D (6 bases). V lost 6 bases and J lost 5, with 11 bases in between. Germline values: CDR1 SNHLY, CDR2 FYNNEI. The CDR3 is 14 residues long. CDR3 in DNA: TGTGCCAGCAGGGCAACAGGGAATAATTCACCCCTCCACTTT. The encoded protein is CASRATGNNSPLHF.

This chain connects TRBV10-2 to TRBJ2-6, with TRBD2 matching 7 bases. The length of the CDR3 is 16 residues. The germline V gene encodes CDR1 WSHSY and CDR2 SAAADI. V lost 10 bases to trimming and J lost 4 bases; unmatched junction nucleotides: 13. The CDR3 DNA sequence: TGCGCCACCATGCGGGCGGGGGTTTCGGGGGCCAACGTCCTGACTTTC. It is translated as CATMRAGVSGANVLTF.

V gene TRBV6-1 combines with J gene TRBJ2-7; TRBD2 matches at 7 bases. Losses at the gene ends were 5 bases for V and 3 bases for J; bases not matched to a gene: 7. The CDR3 is made up of 14 amino acids. Germline V lookup: CDR1 MNHNS, CDR2 SASEGT. DNA of the CDR3: TGTGCCAGCAGTTGGGGCGGGAGCGGCTACGAGCAGTACTTC. It is translated as CASSWGGSGYEQYF.

The chain couples TRBV10-3 to TRBJ1-1; no clear D gene. Germline V gene data show CDR1 as ENHRY and CDR2 as SYGVKD. V lost 0 bases, J lost 4 bases, and 6 bases lay in between. CDR3 length: 13 amino acids. The CDR3 is CAISESGSTEAFF. The CDR3 DNA sequence: TGTGCCATCAGTGAGTCCGGTAGCACTGAAGCTTTCTTT.